Below, one T cell receptor (beta chain) is given with its context. The germline V and J ends were trimmed by 2 bases and 4 bases, with 17 bases remaining between them. The CDR3 length is 16 residues. The V gene's germline CDR1 is SGHTA and CDR2 FQGNSA. The record originates from a study of blood T cell repertoires in COVID-19. Study details: Samples taken during acute and convalescent COVID-19 were collected in the United States, Italy and Spain.

It was during active infection that Seattle patients were enrolled and then longitudinally followed. Authors' methods: Estimated nucleated cell counts came from reference gene primer amplification. Produced via immunoSEQ multiplex PCR; TCRdb's table is partial and in-frame only. D and trimming come from the DNA, and the V and J calls and clone size come from that table. This sample has about 320,000 clones; around 89% occur once, and the top ten carry about 1.5%. This receptor was obtained from a woman in her thirties with COVID-19, enrolled during active disease. Sequencing input: peripheral blood. This chain joins TRBV7-2 and TRBJ1-2, with D maybe TRBD1 (5 bases). The CDR3 sequence: CASSLSGGHLPYGYTF. The CDR3, as DNA: TGTGCCAGCAGCTTATCGGGCGGACACCTTCCCTATGGCTACACCTTC. The entire variable domain, with the rest obtained from reference TRBV7-2 and TRBJ1-2, is as follows: GAGVSQSPSNKVTEKGKDVELRCDPISGHTALYWYRQSLGQGLEFLIYFQGNSAPDKSGLPSDRFSAERTGGSVSTLTIQRTQQEDSAVYLCASSLSGGHLPYGYTFGSGTRLTVV.